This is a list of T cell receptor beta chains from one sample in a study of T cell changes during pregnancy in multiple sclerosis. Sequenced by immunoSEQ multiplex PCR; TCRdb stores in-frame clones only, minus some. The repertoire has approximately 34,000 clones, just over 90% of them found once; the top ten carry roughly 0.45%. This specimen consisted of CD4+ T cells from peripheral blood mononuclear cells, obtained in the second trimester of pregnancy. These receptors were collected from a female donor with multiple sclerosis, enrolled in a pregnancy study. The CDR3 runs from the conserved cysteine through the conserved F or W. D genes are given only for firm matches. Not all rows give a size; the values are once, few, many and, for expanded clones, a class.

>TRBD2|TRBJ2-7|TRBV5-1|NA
CASSLRRRLAATSYEQYF
TGCGCCAGCAGCCTCCGAAGACGGCTAGCGGCCACCTCCTACGAGCAGTACTTC
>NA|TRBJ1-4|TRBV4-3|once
CASSRSRGKEKLFF
TGCGCCAGCAGCCGAAGCAGGGGAAAGGAAAAACTGTTTTTT
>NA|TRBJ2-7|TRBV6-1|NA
CASGPASYEQYF
TGTGCCAGCGGGCCAGCCTCCTACGAGCAGTACTTC
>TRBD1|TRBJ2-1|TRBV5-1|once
CASSLSTPGQAMRATNNEQFF
TGCGCCAGCAGCTTATCAACACCGGGACAGGCCATGAGGGCGACCAACAATGAGCAGTTCTTC
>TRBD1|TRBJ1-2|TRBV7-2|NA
CASSLRQGIYGYTF
TGTGCCAGCAGCTTAAGACAGGGGATCTATGGCTACACCTTC
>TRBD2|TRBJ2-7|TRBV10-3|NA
CAISESSAGDEQYF
TGTGCCATCAGTGAGTCGAGTGCGGGAGACGAGCAGTACTTC
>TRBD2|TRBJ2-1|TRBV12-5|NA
CASGLNSRLAGAKSFF
TGTGCTAGTGGTTTGAACAGTCGGCTAGCGGGAGCCAAAAGCTTCTTC
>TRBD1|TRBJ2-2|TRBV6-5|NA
CASSRDRTGELFF
TGTGCCAGCAGTCGGGACAGGACCGGGGAGCTGTTTTTT
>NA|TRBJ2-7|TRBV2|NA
CASEGRETKYEQYF
TGTGCCAGCGAGGGTAGGGAGACTAAGTACGAGCAGTACTTC
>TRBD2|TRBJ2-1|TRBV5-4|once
CASSTEGLAVNYNEQFF
TGTGCCAGCAGCACGGAGGGACTAGCGGTTAACTACAATGAGCAGTTCTTC
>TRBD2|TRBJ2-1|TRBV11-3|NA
CASSGGTSGSLEQFF
TGTGCCAGCAGCGGCGGGACTAGCGGGAGTCTTGAGCAGTTCTTC
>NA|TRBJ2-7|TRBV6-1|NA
CASSTQQGMQYF
TGTGCCAGCAGCACGCAACAGGGTATGCAGTACTTC
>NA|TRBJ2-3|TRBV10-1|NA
CASSESLTRDTGTDTQYF
TGCGCCAGCAGTGAGTCGCTAACCCGGGACACCGGCACAGATACGCAGTATTTT
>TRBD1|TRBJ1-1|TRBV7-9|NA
CASKEAQGAGTEAFF
TGTGCCAGCAAGGAGGCACAGGGGGCTGGCACTGAAGCTTTCTTT
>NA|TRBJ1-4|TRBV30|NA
CAWSLRGMGEKLFF
TGTGCCTGGAGCCTCAGGGGCATGGGTGAAAAACTGTTTTTT
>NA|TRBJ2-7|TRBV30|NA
CAWTGVNPYEQYF
TGTGCCTGGACAGGGGTGAACCCCTACGAGCAGTACTTC
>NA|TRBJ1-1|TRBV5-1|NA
CASSLRDTEAFF
TGCGCCAGCAGCTTGAGAGACACTGAAGCTTTCTTT
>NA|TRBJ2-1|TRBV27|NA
CASSLSKRLYNEQFF
TGTGCCAGCAGTTTATCGAAACGGTTATACAATGAGCAGTTCTTC
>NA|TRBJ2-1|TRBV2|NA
CASSPVVTYNEQFF
TGTGCCAGCTCTCCGGTCGTCACCTACAATGAGCAGTTCTTC
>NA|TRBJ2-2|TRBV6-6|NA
CASSYMTGTGELFF
TGTGCCAGCAGTTACATGACGGGGACCGGGGAGCTGTTTTTT
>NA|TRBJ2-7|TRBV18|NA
CASSPSGSYEQYF
TGTGCCAGCTCACCATCAGGTTCCTACGAGCAGTACTTC
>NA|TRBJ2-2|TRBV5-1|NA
CASSRGDTGELFF
TGCGCCAGCAGCCGAGGAGACACCGGGGAGCTGTTTTTT
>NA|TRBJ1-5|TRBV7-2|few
CASSLVSQIDQPQHF
TGTGCCAGCAGCTTAGTCTCACAGATTGACCAGCCCCAGCATTTT
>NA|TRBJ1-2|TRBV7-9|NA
CASSPLAGYTF
TGTGCCAGCAGCCCGCTGGCTGGCTACACCTTC
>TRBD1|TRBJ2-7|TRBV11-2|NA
CASSPSTGGYEQYF
TGTGCCAGCAGCCCCTCGACAGGGGGGTACGAGCAGTACTTC
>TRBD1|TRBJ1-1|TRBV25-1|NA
CASSPLGQGTEAFF
TGTGCCAGCAGTCCGCTTGGACAGGGGACTGAAGCTTTCTTT
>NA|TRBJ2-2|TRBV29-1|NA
CSGETRVGGELFF
TGCAGCGGGGAGACACGGGTCGGCGGGGAGCTGTTTTTT
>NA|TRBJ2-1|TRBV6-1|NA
CASSEAPSEQFF
TGTGCCAGCAGTGAAGCGCCAAGCGAGCAGTTCTTC
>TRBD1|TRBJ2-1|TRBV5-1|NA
CASSSDRGDTPYNEQFF
TGCGCCAGCAGCTCGGACAGGGGTGACACACCCTACAATGAGCAGTTCTTC
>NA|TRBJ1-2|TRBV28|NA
CASSVRGRADYGYTF
TGTGCCAGCAGTGTCAGGGGACGGGCGGACTATGGCTACACCTTC
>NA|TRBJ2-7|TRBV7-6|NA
CASSLQVLGYEQYF
TGTGCCAGCAGCTTACAGGTATTGGGTTACGAGCAGTACTTC
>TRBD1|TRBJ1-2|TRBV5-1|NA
CASSPRQGLSYGYTF
TGCGCCAGCAGCCCACGACAGGGTCTTTCGTATGGCTACACCTTC
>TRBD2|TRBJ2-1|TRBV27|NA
CASSLSMVAGVNEQFF
TGTGCCAGCAGTTTATCGATGGTAGCGGGAGTTAATGAGCAGTTCTTC
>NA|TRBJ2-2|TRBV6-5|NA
CASSYSGTGELFF
TGTGCCAGCAGTTACTCCGGGACCGGGGAGCTGTTTTTT
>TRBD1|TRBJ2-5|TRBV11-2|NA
CASSPGQARETQYF
TGTGCCAGCAGCCCGGGACAGGCGCGGGAGACCCAGTACTTC
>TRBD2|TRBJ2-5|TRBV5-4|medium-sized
CASSFTSGRGETQYF
TGTGCCAGCAGCTTCACTAGCGGGAGAGGAGAGACCCAGTACTTC
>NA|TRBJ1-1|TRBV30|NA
CAWKRGGIMNTEAFF
TGTGCCTGGAAAAGGGGGGGGATCATGAACACTGAAGCTTTCTTT
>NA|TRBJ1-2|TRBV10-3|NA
CAISEFGQPGNYGYTF
TGTGCCATCAGTGAGTTCGGGCAGCCGGGAAACTATGGCTACACCTTC
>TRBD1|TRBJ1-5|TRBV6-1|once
CASSEMDRGDQPQHF
TGTGCCAGCAGTGAAATGGACAGGGGGGATCAGCCCCAGCATTTT
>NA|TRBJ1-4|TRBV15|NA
CATSAGRARIATNEKLFF
TGTGCCACCAGCGCCGGGAGAGCCAGAATTGCAACTAATGAAAAACTGTTTTTT
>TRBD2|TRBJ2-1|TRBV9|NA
CASSEAPSGYEQFF
TGTGCCAGCAGCGAAGCCCCTAGCGGGTATGAGCAGTTCTTC
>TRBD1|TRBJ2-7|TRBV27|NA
CASSRGQGTSYEQYF
TGTGCCAGCAGCCGGGGACAGGGAACAAGTTACGAGCAGTACTTC
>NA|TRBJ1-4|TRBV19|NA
CASSPGSKSKLFF
TGTGCCAGTAGCCCAGGGTCAAAATCAAAACTGTTTTTT
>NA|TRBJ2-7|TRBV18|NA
CASSPPGAGAVHEQYF
TGTGCCAGCTCACCTCCGGGGGCGGGGGCGGTCCACGAGCAGTACTTC